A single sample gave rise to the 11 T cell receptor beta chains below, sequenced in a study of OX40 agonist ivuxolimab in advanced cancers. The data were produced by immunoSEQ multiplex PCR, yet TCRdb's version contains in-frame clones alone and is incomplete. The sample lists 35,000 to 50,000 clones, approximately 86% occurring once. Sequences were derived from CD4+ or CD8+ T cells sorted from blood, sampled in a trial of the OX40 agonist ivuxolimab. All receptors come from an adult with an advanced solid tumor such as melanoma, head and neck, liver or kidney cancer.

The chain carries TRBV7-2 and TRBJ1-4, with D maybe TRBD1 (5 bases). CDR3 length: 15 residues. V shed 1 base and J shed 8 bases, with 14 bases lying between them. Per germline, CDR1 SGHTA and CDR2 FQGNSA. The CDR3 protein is CASSLEGQYYEKLFF. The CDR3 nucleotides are TGTGCCAGCAGCTTAGAGGGGCAGTACTACGAAAAACTGTTTTTT.

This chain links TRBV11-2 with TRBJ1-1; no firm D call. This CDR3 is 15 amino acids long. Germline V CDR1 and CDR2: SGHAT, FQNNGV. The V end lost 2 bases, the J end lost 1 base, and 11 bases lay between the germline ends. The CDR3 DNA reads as TGTGCCAGCAGCTTATCGCTGGGAGGGAACACTGAAGCTTTCTTT. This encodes CASSLSLGGNTEAFF.

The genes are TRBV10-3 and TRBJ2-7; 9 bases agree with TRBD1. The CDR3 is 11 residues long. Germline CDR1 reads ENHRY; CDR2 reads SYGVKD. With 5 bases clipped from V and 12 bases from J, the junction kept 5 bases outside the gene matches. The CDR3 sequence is CAISIGTGMYF. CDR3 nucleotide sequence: TGTGCCATCAGTATCGGGACAGGGATGTACTTC.

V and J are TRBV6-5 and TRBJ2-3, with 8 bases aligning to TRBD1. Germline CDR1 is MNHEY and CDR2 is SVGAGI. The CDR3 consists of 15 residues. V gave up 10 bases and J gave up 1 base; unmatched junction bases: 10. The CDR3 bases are TGTGCCACCACGTGGACAGGGACTGGCACAGATACGCAGTATTTT. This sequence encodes CATTWTGTGTDTQYF.

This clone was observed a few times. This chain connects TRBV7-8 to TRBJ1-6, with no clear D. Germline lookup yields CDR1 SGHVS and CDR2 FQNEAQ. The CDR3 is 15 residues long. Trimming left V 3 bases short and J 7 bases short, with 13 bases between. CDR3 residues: CASSFGRSWNSPLHF. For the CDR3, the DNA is TGTGCCAGCAGCTTCGGGCGCAGCTGGAATTCACCCCTCCACTTT.

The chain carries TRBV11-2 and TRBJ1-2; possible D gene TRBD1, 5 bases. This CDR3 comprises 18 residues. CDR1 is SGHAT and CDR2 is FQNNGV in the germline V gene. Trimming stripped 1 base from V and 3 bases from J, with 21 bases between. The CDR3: CASSLASQVRALHYGYTF. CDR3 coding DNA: TGTGCCAGCAGCTTAGCGTCACAGGTTCGGGCCCTACACTATGGCTACACCTTC.

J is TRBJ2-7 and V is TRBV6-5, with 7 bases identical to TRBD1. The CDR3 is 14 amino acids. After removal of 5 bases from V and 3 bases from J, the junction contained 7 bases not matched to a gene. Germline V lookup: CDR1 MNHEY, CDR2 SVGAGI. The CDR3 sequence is CASSPTGSFYEQYV. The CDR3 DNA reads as TGTGCCAGCAGTCCGACAGGGAGCTTCTACGAGCAGTACGTC.

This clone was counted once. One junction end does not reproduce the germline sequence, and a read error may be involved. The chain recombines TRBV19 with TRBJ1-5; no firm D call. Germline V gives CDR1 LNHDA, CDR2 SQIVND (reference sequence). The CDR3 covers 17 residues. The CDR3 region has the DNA TGTGCCAGTACTATAACGTCGCGGTGGGTCCCCAATCAGCCCCAGCATTTT. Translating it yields CASTITSRWVPNQPQHF. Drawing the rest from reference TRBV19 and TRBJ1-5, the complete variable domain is DGGITQSPKYLFRKEGQNVTLSCEQNLNHDAMYWYRQDPGQGLRLIYYSQIVNDFQKGDIAEGYSVSREKKESFPLTVTSAQKNPTAFYLCASTITSRWVPNQPQHFGDGTRLSIL.

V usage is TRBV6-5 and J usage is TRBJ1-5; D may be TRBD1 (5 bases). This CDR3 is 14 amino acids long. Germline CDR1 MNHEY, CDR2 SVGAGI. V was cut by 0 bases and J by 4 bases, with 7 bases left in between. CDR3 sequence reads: CASSYSGANQPQHF. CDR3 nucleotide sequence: TGTGCCAGCAGTTACTCAGGGGCAAATCAGCCCCAGCATTTT.

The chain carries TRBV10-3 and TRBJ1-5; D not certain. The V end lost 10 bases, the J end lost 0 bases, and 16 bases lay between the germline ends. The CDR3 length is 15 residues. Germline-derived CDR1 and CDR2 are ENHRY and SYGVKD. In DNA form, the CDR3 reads TGTGCCACAATCTCCGAGGTGGATAGCAATCAGCCCCAGCATTTT. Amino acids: CATISEVDSNQPQHF.

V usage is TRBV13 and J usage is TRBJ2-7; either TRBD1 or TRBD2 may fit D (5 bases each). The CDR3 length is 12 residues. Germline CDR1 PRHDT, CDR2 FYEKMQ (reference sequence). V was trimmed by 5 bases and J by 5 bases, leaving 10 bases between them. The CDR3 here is CASSQGADEQYV. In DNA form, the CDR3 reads TGTGCCAGCAGCCAGGGAGCGGACGAGCAGTACGTC.